Following are 11 T cell receptor beta chains from one sample sequenced in a study of tumor-infiltrating lymphocytes in localized non-small cell lung cancer. The assay was immunoSEQ multiplex PCR, and TCRdb's table has in-frame clones only and misses some. The sample lists 11,000 to 15,000 clones; about four fifths were seen once. The sample was lung tumor tissue. These receptors came from a human donor with non-small cell lung cancer.

The V call is TRBV28, the J call TRBJ2-7; the match to TRBD2 covers 7 bases. V lost 5 bases, J lost 6 bases, and 10 bases stayed unmatched. Germline-derived CDR1 and CDR2 are MDHEN and SYDVKM. The CDR3 sequence is 14 residues long. The CDR3 nucleotides read TGTGCCAGCAGTCCCGACGGGGGAGGGCGCGAGCAGTACTTC. Amino acids: CASSPDGGGREQYF.

The genes are TRBV11-3 and TRBJ2-3; TRBD2 is a possible D gene (5 bases). There are 13 residues in the CDR3. CDR1 is SGHNT, CDR2 YENEEA, per germline. Trimming took off 4 bases at V and 2 bases at J, with 7 bases between the two ends. The CDR3 is CASSWTSTDTQYF. For the CDR3, the DNA is TGTGCCAGCAGCTGGACTTCCACAGATACGCAGTATTTT.

V and J are TRBV10-2 and TRBJ2-2, with 7 bases fitting TRBD2. Germline V gene sequence: CDR1 WSHSY, CDR2 SAAADI. The CDR3 runs 15 residues. J lost 7 bases, V lost 7 bases, and 12 bases had no gene match. Written as DNA, the CDR3 is TGCGCCAGCATGGCTAGCGGCCGTGGGGGCGGGGAGCTGTTTTTT. Amino acids: CASMASGRGGGELFF.

This chain connects TRBV7-9 to TRBJ2-1; D assignment may be TRBD1 or TRBD2 (5 bases each). Per the germline V gene, CDR1 is SEHNR and CDR2 is FQNEAQ (reference sequence). Deletions cut 1 base from V and 2 bases from J, with 9 bases between. CDR3 length: 15 amino acids. Written as DNA, the CDR3 is TGTGCCAGCAGCTTAGACCGGGGCACCTACAATGAGCAGTTCTTC. This translates into CASSLDRGTYNEQFF.

The chain has TRBV5-4 and TRBJ2-5; TRBD1 matches at 7 bases. Near its end, the DNA agrees better with TRBJ2-7, so the J call may be wrong. Germline V gene sequence: CDR1 SGHNT, CDR2 YYREEE (reference sequence). The CDR3 runs to 15 residues. CDR3 amino acids: CASSFPGQRGYEQYF. DNA of the CDR3: TGTGCCAGCAGCTTCCCGGGACAGAGGGGCTACGAGCAGTACTTC.

This rearrangement joins TRBV7-9 to TRBJ2-5; D gene uncertain. With 1 base removed from V and 1 base from J, the gap between germline ends came to 4 bases. The CDR3 is made up of 13 amino acids. Per germline, CDR1 SEHNR and CDR2 FQNEAQ (reference sequence). The CDR3 region has the DNA TGTGCCAGCAGCTTAGAGGTCCAAGAGACCCAGTACTTC. It is translated as CASSLEVQETQYF. The whole variable domain, remainder taken from reference TRBV7-9 and TRBJ2-5, is DTGVSQNPRHKITKRGQNVTFRCDPISEHNRLYWYRQTLGQGPEFLTYFQNEAQLEKSRLLSDRFSAERPKGSFSTLEIQRTEQGDSAMYLCASSLEVQETQYFGPGTRLLVL.

The genes are TRBV7-3 and TRBJ2-2; no clear D. The CDR3 totals 13 residues. In germline, CDR1 is SGHTA, CDR2 FQGTGA. V lost 6 bases to trimming and J lost 7 bases, with 12 bases between them. This chain's CDR3 is CASSFIRSGELFF. The CDR3 DNA reads TGTGCCAGCAGTTTTATTAGAAGCGGGGAGCTGTTTTTT.

The chain employs TRBV30 and TRBJ1-6; D remains unclear. V lost 3 bases to trimming and J lost 8 bases, with 8 bases between them. Per germline, CDR1 GTSNPN and CDR2 SVGIG (reference sequence). CDR3 size: 12 residues. The CDR3 reads CAWSYRYSPLHF. The CDR3 bases are TGTGCCTGGAGCTATCGGTATTCACCCCTCCACTTT.

The chain joins TRBV10-2 to TRBJ2-7, with 9 bases matching TRBD2. Germline CDR1 WSHSY, CDR2 SAAADI. CDR3 length: 12 residues. V lost 6 bases and J lost 3; bases outside the gene matches: 0. As DNA, the CDR3 is TGCGCCAGCAGGACTAGCGGCTACGAGCAGTACTTC. Amino acids: CASRTSGYEQYF.

Here the CDR3 DNA reads TGTGCCAGCTCACCGGCAACGTTCAGGGTGGGCCAAGAGACCCAGTACTTC. Translated, it gives CASSPATFRVGQETQYF. The chain has TRBV18 and TRBJ2-5; perhaps TRBD1 as D (5 bases). The germline CDR1 and CDR2 sequences are KGHSH and LQKENI. V lost 3 bases and J lost 1, with 18 bases in between. The CDR3 sequence is 17 residues long. The full variable domain, with the rest looked up from reference TRBV18 and TRBJ2-5, is NAGVMQNPRHLVRRRGQEARLRCSPMKGHSHVYWYRQLPEEGLKFMVYLQKENIIDESGMPKERFSAEFPKEGPSILRIQQVVRGDSAAYFCASSPATFRVGQETQYFGPGTRLLVL.

V usage is TRBV6-5 and J usage is TRBJ1-1, with D unresolved. CDR3 length: 13 residues. V gave up 6 bases and J gave up 1 base, with 9 bases separating them. Germline CDR1 is MNHEY and CDR2 is SVGAGI. Here the CDR3 DNA reads TGTGCCAGCAGATTGCGGCCGAACACTGAAGCTTTCTTT. Its protein product is CASRLRPNTEAFF.